This entry lists 22 T cell receptor beta chains sequenced from one sample in a study of monozygotic twins with cystic fibrosis. This table comes from immunoSEQ multiplex PCR, and its TCRdb copy is limited to in-frame clones, with some not included. The table shows 30,000 or so clones, with roughly 90% occurring only once. Sequencing was performed on blood. These receptor sequences come from a girl aged 2-10 years with cystic fibrosis.

This clone was seen a handful of times. J is TRBJ1-3 and V is TRBV2; possible D gene TRBD1, 5 bases. The V end was cut by 6 bases, the J end by 2 bases, with 11 bases between. Per the germline V gene, CDR1 is SNHLY and CDR2 is FYNNEI. CDR3 size: 14 residues. CDR3 loop: CASSLAGAGNTIYF. CDR3 sequence (DNA): TGTGCCAGCAGCCTCGCGGGGGCTGGAAACACCATATATTTT.

The J gene is TRBJ2-7, the V gene TRBV5-8; 9 bases align to TRBD1. The CDR3 loop spans 15 amino acids. The V segment lost 5 bases and the J segment 1 base; nucleotides outside the gene matches: 7. The germline V gene has CDR1 SGHTS and CDR2 YDEGEE. CDR3 amino acids: CASSRGTGNSYEQYF. In DNA, the CDR3 is TGTGCCAGCAGTCGAGGGACAGGGAATTCCTACGAGCAGTACTTC.

This rearrangement joins TRBV27 to TRBJ2-1; possibly TRBD2 for D (5 bases). V shed 8 bases and J shed 5 bases, with 10 bases lying between them. Germline V lookup: CDR1 MNHEY, CDR2 SMNVEV (reference sequence). The CDR3 length is 12 residues. The CDR3 region has the DNA TGTGCCAGCGCCGGGGAAAACAATGAGCAGTTCTTC. This sequence encodes CASAGENNEQFF.

The V and J genes are TRBV18 and TRBJ2-5; 7 bases match TRBD1. V trimming: 2 bases; J trimming: 5 bases; junction bases outside the gene matches: 2. Germline CDR1 reads KGHSH; CDR2 reads LQKENI. There are 13 residues in the CDR3. The CDR3 is CASSPSRGETQYF. The CDR3 DNA reads as TGTGCCAGCTCACCAAGCAGGGGGGAGACCCAGTACTTC.

This sequence joins TRBV7-2 and TRBJ2-1; no clear D. Germline CDR1 and CDR2: SGHTA and FQGNSA. The ends were cut back, 5 bases at V and 0 bases at J, with 17 bases in the middle. The CDR3 sequence is 17 residues long. CDR3 DNA sequence: TGTGCCAGCAGCCAAGACCGCCACTACAGCTCCTACAATGAGCAGTTCTTC. It translates to CASSQDRHYSSYNEQFF.

This chain joins TRBV5-5 and TRBJ1-2; D gene unclear. Germline values: CDR1 SGHKS, CDR2 YYEKEE (reference sequence). Trimming stripped 0 bases from V and 0 bases from J, with 12 bases between. The CDR3 is made up of 16 amino acids. The CDR3 sequence is CASSLGWELSNYGYTF. The CDR3 coding sequence is TGTGCCAGCAGCTTGGGTTGGGAACTTTCTAACTATGGCTACACCTTC.

This clone was detected once. This chain joins TRBV5-1 and TRBJ1-5; D is ambiguous. V was trimmed by 0 bases and J by 8 bases, leaving 12 bases between them. The CDR3 runs 14 residues. Germline CDR1 reads SGHRS; CDR2 reads YFSETQ. The CDR3 reads CASSLDGGLEPQHF. The CDR3 bases are TGCGCCAGCAGCTTGGACGGCGGCCTAGAGCCCCAGCATTTT.

In this sample, this clone turned up once. The rearrangement joins TRBV7-7 to TRBJ2-1, with 13 bases fitting TRBD2. The germline V gene has CDR1 SSHAT and CDR2 FNYEAQ (reference sequence). The CDR3 contains 16 residues. The V gene end was trimmed by 4 bases and the J gene end by 6 bases; junction bases not matched to a gene: 6. CDR3 loop: CASSSLLAGGSNEQFF. In DNA form, the CDR3 reads TGTGCCAGCAGCTCCTTACTAGCGGGAGGGTCCAATGAGCAGTTCTTC.

The rearrangement joins TRBV7-2 to TRBJ1-1; D ambiguous. Germline V lookup: CDR1 SGHTA, CDR2 FQGNSA. Trimming shortened V by 1 base and J by 6 bases, and 9 bases separated the two germline ends. CDR3 length: 13 residues. The chain's CDR3 is CASSLGGSSEAFF. The DNA for the CDR3 is TGTGCCAGCAGCTTAGGGGGTTCGTCTGAAGCTTTCTTT.

The genes are TRBV30 and TRBJ1-2; tentatively, D is TRBD1 (6 bases). Germline-derived CDR1 and CDR2 are GTSNPN and SVGIG (reference sequence). The CDR3 extends over 13 amino acids. Between the trimmed V and J ends, which lost 3 bases and 8 bases, there was a span of 16 bases. CDR3: CAWSLAGALGYTF. CDR3 nucleotides: TGTGCCTGGAGCCTGGCGGGGGCGCTCGGCTACACCTTC.

V gene TRBV5-1 combines with J gene TRBJ2-5; 9 bases fit TRBD2. The germline gives CDR1 SGHRS, CDR2 YFSETQ. This CDR3 has 14 residues. J lost 5 bases, V lost 3 bases, and 5 bases had no gene match. CDR3 in amino acids: CASSSSTSGETQYF. CDR3 bases: TGCGCCAGCAGCTCTTCTACTAGCGGGGAGACCCAGTACTTC.

This chain links TRBV7-2 with TRBJ2-1; no firm D call. This CDR3 comprises 16 residues. Deletions cut 2 bases from V and 5 bases from J, with 16 bases between. Per the germline V gene, CDR1 is SGHTA and CDR2 is FQGNSA. The CDR3 here is CASSLLWGRQNNEQFF. DNA of the CDR3: TGTGCCAGCAGCTTATTGTGGGGTAGGCAAAACAATGAGCAGTTCTTC.

The chain is built from TRBV14 and TRBJ2-5; 7 nucleotides align to TRBD1. Per germline, CDR1 SGHDN and CDR2 FVKESK. The CDR3 spans 14 residues. V gave up 6 bases and J gave up 6 bases; unmatched junction bases: 10. The CDR3 nucleotides are TGTGCCAGCAGTCCACAGGGGTTAATACAGACCCAGTACTTC. Amino acids: CASSPQGLIQTQYF.

This sequence joins TRBV6-5 and TRBJ2-5, with D perhaps TRBD1 (6 bases). Germline V CDR1 and CDR2: MNHEY, SVGAGI. V was pared by 0 bases and J by 7 bases, with 15 bases between. This CDR3 region has 15 residues. CDR3 residues: CASSYSYQGLRTQYF. CDR3 nucleotides: TGTGCCAGCAGTTACTCGTATCAGGGGTTGAGGACCCAGTACTTC.

This clone was found once. The genes are TRBV28 and TRBJ1-5; D gene unclear. There are 14 residues in the CDR3. Trimming took off 4 bases at V and 2 bases at J, with 9 bases between the two ends. Germline V CDR1 and CDR2: MDHEN, SYDVKM. CDR3 DNA sequence: TGTGCCAGCAGTTCCCCCACAGGCAATCAGCCCCAGCATTTT. This encodes CASSSPTGNQPQHF. The entire variable domain, with the rest obtained from reference TRBV28 and TRBJ1-5, is as follows: DVKVTQSSRYLVKRTGEKVFLECVQDMDHENMFWYRQDPGLGLRLIYFSYDVKMKEKGDIPEGYSVSREKKERFSLILESASTNQTSMYLCASSSPTGNQPQHFGDGTRLSIL.

The chain is built from TRBV7-9 and TRBJ2-1; 8 bases match TRBD1. The CDR3 sequence is 12 residues long. V shed 7 bases, J shed 9 bases, and the junction held 5 bases outside the gene matches. Per germline, CDR1 SEHNR and CDR2 FQNEAQ (reference sequence). CDR3 region: CASTTTGGEQFF. The DNA of the CDR3 is TGTGCCAGCACCACAACAGGGGGTGAGCAGTTCTTC. The whole variable domain, remainder taken from reference TRBV7-9 and TRBJ2-1, is DTGVSQNPRHKITKRGQNVTFRCDPISEHNRLYWYRQTLGQGPEFLTYFQNEAQLEKSRLLSDRFSAERPKGSFSTLEIQRTEQGDSAMYLCASTTTGGEQFFGPGTRLTVL.

CDR3 nucleotide sequence: TGTGCCAGCAGTGACGGGGGGGCCACAGATACGCAGTATTTT. It codes for CASSDGGATDTQYF. The rearrangement joins TRBV6-4 to TRBJ2-3, with a tentative D call TRBD2 (7 bases). The CDR3 runs 14 residues. CDR1 is MRHNA, CDR2 SNTAGT, per germline. V was clipped by 2 bases and J by 2 bases, with 8 bases between them.

The V gene is TRBV2, the J gene TRBJ1-4; D gene unclear. Trimming shortened V by 1 base and J by 0 bases, and 12 bases separated the two germline ends. The CDR3 covers 17 residues. Germline V lookup: CDR1 SNHLY, CDR2 FYNNEI. The CDR3 loop is CASSEDSLYATNEKLFF. In nucleotides, the CDR3 is TGTGCCAGCAGTGAAGATTCCCTTTATGCAACTAATGAAAAACTGTTTTTT.

This chain joins TRBV6-5 and TRBJ2-1; D is uncertain. The CDR3 loop spans 14 amino acids. V gave up 2 bases and J gave up 6 bases, with 11 bases separating them. Germline V gives CDR1 MNHEY, CDR2 SVGAGI. The CDR3 loop is CASSYGGPLNEQFF. The CDR3 DNA is TGTGCCAGCAGTTACGGCGGACCTCTCAATGAGCAGTTCTTC.

The V gene is TRBV11-2, the J gene TRBJ2-2; D is unresolved. Trimming took off 2 bases at V and 0 bases at J, with 13 bases between the two ends. Germline CDR1 is SGHAT and CDR2 is FQNNGV. The CDR3 is 17 residues long. CDR3 residues: CASSLYAPIANTGELFF. The CDR3 region has the DNA TGTGCCAGCAGCTTATATGCCCCCATAGCGAACACCGGGGAGCTGTTTTTT. Combining the CDR3 with reference TRBV11-2 and TRBJ2-2 gives the whole variable domain EAGVAQSPRYKIIEKRQSVAFWCNPISGHATLYWYQQILGQGPKLLIQFQNNGVVDDSQLPKDRFSAERLKGVDSTLKIQPAKLEDSAVYLCASSLYAPIANTGELFFGEGSRLTVL.

The CDR3 sequence: CASSSRDRPYGYTF. In DNA, the CDR3 is TGTGCCAGCAGCTCACGGGACAGGCCCTATGGCTACACCTTC. This sequence joins TRBV27 and TRBJ1-2; 8 nucleotides line up with TRBD1. Germline trimming cut 6 bases from V and 4 bases from J; bases unmatched to any gene: 7. Germline V gives CDR1 MNHEY, CDR2 SMNVEV (reference sequence). The CDR3 totals 14 residues.

The chain has TRBV29-1 and TRBJ1-2, with D unclear. The CDR3 is made up of 12 amino acids. Between the trimmed V and J ends, which lost 3 bases and 3 bases, there was a span of 8 bases. Germline V gene lookup returns CDR1 SQVTM and CDR2 ANQGSEA. CDR3 sequence (DNA): TGCAGCGTTGAGGATACAGACTATGGCTACACCTTC. Protein product: CSVEDTDYGYTF.